One sample yielded the 23 T cell receptor beta chains listed below, sequenced in a study of blood T cells in healthy people across ages. Primed by a sample-barcoded 5' primer and a J-beta primer mix, a second PCR proceeded for roughly 7 to 11 cycles. TCRdb recomputed calls from the 5' RACE reads with MiXCR, one row per CDR3 protein. This sample has some 640,000 distinct CDR3 sequences, with around 45% found just once. Sequenced input: blood. The origin of the receptors is a woman in her sixties in good health.

The chain joins TRBV20-1 to TRBJ2-3; TRBD2 matches 11 bases. J lost 5 bases, V lost 6 bases, and 28 bases had no gene match. Germline values: CDR1 DFQATT, CDR2 SNEGSKA (reference sequence). This CDR3 spans 21 amino acids. The CDR3 nucleotides read TGCAGTGCCACACCAGACAGGGAAGTGGTCCCCGTAGCGGGAGGGGTAGATACGCAGTATTTT. This translates into CSATPDREVVPVAGGVDTQYF.

A note on this clonotype: One end of the junction varies from germline; a read error may be responsible. This chain links TRBV7-2 with TRBJ1-2; D remains unclear. This CDR3 contains 15 residues. Germline CDR1 SGHTA, CDR2 FQGNSA. The CDR3 DNA sequence: TGTGCCAGCAGCTCCCAAGCCCGGGGAAACTATGACTACACCTTC. Residues: CASSSQARGNYDYTF.

This chain joins TRBV12-3 or TRBV12-4 and TRBJ2-3; maybe TRBD1 (6 bases). This CDR3 spans 15 amino acids. Trimming took off 1 base at V and 1 base at J, with 9 bases between the two ends. The DNA of the CDR3 is TGTGCCAGCAGTTTAGATTCAGGGGGCACAGATACGCAGTATTTT. Translating it yields CASSLDSGGTDTQYF.

The chain recombines TRBV20-1 with TRBJ2-7, with D perhaps TRBD2 (5 bases). The CDR3 has 11 amino acids. Germline V CDR1 and CDR2: DFQATT, SNEGSKA (reference sequence). With 4 bases removed from V and 6 bases from J, the gap between germline ends came to 10 bases. The CDR3 sequence is CSAMLGGEQYF. Here the CDR3 DNA reads TGCAGTGCTATGCTAGGAGGCGAGCAGTACTTC.

This clonotype was counted a single time. A junction end diverges from the germline sequence, so it may reflect a read error. The chain couples TRBV2 to TRBJ1-6; no reliable D call. The CDR3 extends over 15 amino acids. Germline V lookup: CDR1 SNHLY, CDR2 FYNNEI. The CDR3 sequence: CASSDQSSYDSPLHF. DNA for the CDR3: TGTGCCAGCAGTGACCAGAGCTCCTATGATTCACCCCTCCACTTT.

The rearrangement links TRBV3-1 to TRBJ2-7; D remains ambiguous. Gene TRBJ2-5 matches the end of the DNA better, so the J call may be wrong. The germline gives CDR1 LGHDT, CDR2 YNNKEL (reference sequence). The length of the CDR3 is 15 residues. The CDR3 protein is CASSPPPRFSETQYF. The CDR3, as DNA: TGTGCCAGCAGCCCACCCCCTCGGTTCTCCGAGACCCAGTACTTC.

CDR3 nucleotides: TGTGCCAGCAGTTCGGGGACCACCTACTTTAACAATGAGCAGTACTTC. Its protein is CASSSGTTYFNNEQYF. The gene calls are TRBV27 and TRBJ2-1; D possibly uses TRBD1 or TRBD2 (5 bases each). The closer fit of TRBJ2-7 to the DNA end suggests the J call may be wrong. This CDR3 spans 16 amino acids. From germline, CDR1 is MNHEY and CDR2 SMNVEV (reference sequence).

The V gene is TRBV27, the J gene TRBJ1-2; the match to TRBD1 covers 9 bases. The CDR3 runs to 16 residues. Looked up from germline, CDR1 is MNHEY and CDR2 is SMNVEV (reference sequence). Trimming at V came to 6 bases and at J to 8 bases, leaving 16 bases not matched to a gene. The CDR3 DNA follows: TGTGCCAGCAGATCCCTAGGGACCGGACAGGGGTTCGGCTACACCTTC. Amino acid sequence: CASRSLGTGQGFGYTF.

To note about this clonotype: A much larger clone differs from this one at a single base, so this may be a read error. The chain recombines TRBV28 with TRBJ2-6; TRBD1 aligns across 7 bases. Trimming cost V 6 bases and J 2 bases; bases outside gene matches: 7. Per germline, CDR1 MDHEN and CDR2 SYDVKM. The CDR3 totals 16 residues. The CDR3 DNA sequence: TGTGCCAGCAGGAGGAGACAGGGAGCTGGGGCCAACGTCCTGACTTTC. Amino acid sequence: CASRRRQGAGANVLTF.

This clonotype was observed once. V gene TRBV3-1 combines with J gene TRBJ2-1, with D perhaps being TRBD1 or TRBD2 (5 bases each). The J call may be in error: the DNA end matches TRBJ2-7 better. The CDR3 contains 17 residues. The V gene's germline CDR1 is LGHDT and CDR2 YNNKEL (reference sequence). CDR3 nucleotides: TGTGCCAGCAGCAATATTTGGGGACGAAGCTCCTACAATGAGCAGTACTTC. Its protein is CASSNIWGRSSYNEQYF.

The chain joins TRBV27 to TRBJ2-6; 7 bases agree with TRBD1. Germline CDR1 reads MNHEY; CDR2 reads SMNVEV (reference sequence). The CDR3 has 16 amino acids. The J segment lost 3 bases and the V segment lost 6 bases, leaving 8 bases of the junction unmatched. Here the CDR3 DNA reads TGTGCCAGCAGCCTAATCGACAGGGTTGGGGCCAACGTCCTGACTTTC. Its protein is CASSLIDRVGANVLTF.

Only a few counts were recorded for this clonotype. This chain joins TRBV24-1 and TRBJ2-1; perhaps TRBD1 as D (5 bases). Between the trimmed V and J ends, which lost 3 bases and 8 bases, there was a span of 19 bases. This CDR3 spans 16 amino acids. Germline assignment: CDR1 KGHDR and CDR2 SFDVKD. CDR3 protein: CATSDPMTVLVDEQFF. CDR3 nucleotides: TGTGCCACCAGTGATCCGATGACAGTCCTGGTAGATGAGCAGTTCTTC.

This clonotype showed up just once. The V call is TRBV12-3 or TRBV12-4, the J call TRBJ2-1; 12 bases are a match to TRBD2. V trimming: 5 bases; J trimming: 6 bases; junction bases outside the gene matches: 5. CDR3 size: 15 residues. The CDR3 here is CASSRRLAGANEQFF. CDR3 sequence (DNA): TGTGCCAGCAGTCGTAGACTAGCGGGAGCCAATGAGCAGTTCTTC.

This clonotype was found many times. The genes are TRBV6-2 or TRBV6-3 and TRBJ2-6, with D hard to call. The CDR3 contains 17 residues. The germline CDR1 and CDR2 sequences are MNHEY and SVGEGT. The V end lost 2 bases, the J end lost 1 base, and 12 bases lay between the germline ends. CDR3 protein: CASSYAPRLSGANVLTF. The DNA of the CDR3 is TGTGCCAGCAGTTACGCCCCCAGGCTTTCTGGGGCCAACGTCCTGACTTTC.

Regarding this clonotype: An end of the junction differs from the germline gene, which may be a read error. Written as DNA, the CDR3 is TGCAGTGCTAGAGATCGCCAGCGGGACTTCACAGATATGCAGTATTTT. It translates to CSARDRQRDFTDMQYF. The J gene is TRBJ2-3, the V gene TRBV20-1, with TRBD2 matching 7 bases. This CDR3 has 16 amino acids. Germline CDR1 and CDR2: DFQATT and SNEGSKA (reference sequence).

The V gene is TRBV27, the J gene TRBJ2-1, with D perhaps TRBD2 (6 bases). This CDR3 region has 13 residues. V was pared by 7 bases and J by 3 bases, with 10 bases between. The germline gives CDR1 MNHEY, CDR2 SMNVEV (reference sequence). The CDR3 loop is CASTGAGYNEQFF. CDR3 coding DNA: TGTGCCAGCACCGGAGCGGGCTACAATGAGCAGTTCTTC.

This clonotype was counted at least ten times. This chain uses TRBV7-3 with TRBJ2-5, with TRBD2 matching 7 bases. Trimming took 1 base from V and 0 from J; bases not matched to a gene: 2. The CDR3 sequence is 15 residues long. Per germline, CDR1 SGHTA and CDR2 FQGTGA. The CDR3 protein is CASSLMGGDQETQYF. CDR3 nucleotides: TGTGCCAGCAGCTTAATGGGAGGGGACCAAGAGACCCAGTACTTC.

This chain uses TRBV5-1 with TRBJ1-6; D is unclear. Germline V CDR1 and CDR2: SGHRS, YFSETQ. V lost 2 bases to trimming and J lost 7 bases, with 10 bases between them. The CDR3 has 14 amino acids. CDR3 sequence: CASSFLPGNSPLHF. In DNA, the CDR3 is TGCGCCAGCAGCTTTTTGCCGGGGAATTCACCCCTCCACTTT.

The chain uses TRBV7-2 and TRBJ2-1; D unresolved. Germline CDR1 reads SGHTA; CDR2 reads FQGNSA. CDR3 size: 16 residues. Deletions cut 3 bases from V and 3 bases from J, with 15 bases between. The CDR3 DNA follows: TGTGCCAGCAGCTTTAGGAACGTTGACATCTACAATGAGCAGTTCTTC. Its translation: CASSFRNVDIYNEQFF.

This clonotype has only a few counts. The chain uses TRBV7-3 and TRBJ2-7, with TRBD2 matching 9 bases. This CDR3 region has 14 residues. The germline V gene has CDR1 SGHTA and CDR2 FQGTGA. With V trimmed by 0 bases and J by 6 bases, 3 bases remained unmatched. The CDR3: CASSLTSGSSEQYF. The CDR3, as DNA: TGTGCCAGCAGCTTAACTAGCGGGAGTTCCGAGCAGTACTTC.

This chain uses TRBV5-6 with TRBJ2-7; no definite D call. The CDR3 has 16 residues. Trimming pared 1 base from V and 1 base from J, leaving 15 bases between. CDR1 is SGHDT and CDR2 is YYEEEE in the germline V gene. Written as DNA, the CDR3 is TGTGCCAGCAGCTTGAGGCGGAGAGACGAGTCCTACGAGCAGTACTTC. The encoded protein is CASSLRRRDESYEQYF.

This chain uses TRBV20-1 with TRBJ2-7; 11 nucleotides agree with TRBD2. Germline-derived CDR1 and CDR2 are DFQATT and SNEGSKA (reference sequence). The CDR3 length is 15 residues. The junction had 16 bases not matched to a gene; V was cut back by 5 bases and J by 10 bases. In DNA, the CDR3 is TGCAGTGCTGCAATTGAGACTAGCGGGGCGGTTACCCAGTACTTC. It is translated as CSAAIETSGAVTQYF.

V and J are TRBV27 and TRBJ2-1; the D gene is possibly TRBD2 (6 bases). V was clipped by 3 bases and J by 6 bases, with 18 bases between them. CDR1 is MNHEY, CDR2 SMNVEV, per germline (reference sequence). CDR3 length equals 16 residues. CDR3 DNA: TGTGCCAGCAGTTTCGGGTACGGGAGAGGTTCCAATGAGCAGTTCTTC. It translates to CASSFGYGRGSNEQFF.